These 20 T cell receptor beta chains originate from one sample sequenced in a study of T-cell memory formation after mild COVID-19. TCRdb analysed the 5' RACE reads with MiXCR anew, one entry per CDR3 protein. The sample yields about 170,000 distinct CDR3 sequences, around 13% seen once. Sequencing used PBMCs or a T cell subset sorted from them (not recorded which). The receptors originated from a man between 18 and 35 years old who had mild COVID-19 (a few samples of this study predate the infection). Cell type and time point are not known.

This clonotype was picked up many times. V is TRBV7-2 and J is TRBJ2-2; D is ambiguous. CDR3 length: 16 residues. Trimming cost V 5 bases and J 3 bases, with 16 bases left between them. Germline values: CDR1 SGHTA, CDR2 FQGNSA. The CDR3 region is CASSPTLVGDTGELFF. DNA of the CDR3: TGTGCCAGCAGCCCTACCTTGGTAGGAGACACCGGGGAGCTGTTTTTT.

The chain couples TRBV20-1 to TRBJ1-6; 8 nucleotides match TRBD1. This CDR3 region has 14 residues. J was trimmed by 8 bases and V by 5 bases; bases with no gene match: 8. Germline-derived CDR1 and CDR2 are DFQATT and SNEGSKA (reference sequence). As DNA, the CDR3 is TGCAGTGCTCCGGGGGGGACAGGTTATTCACCCCTCCACTTT. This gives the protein CSAPGGTGYSPLHF.

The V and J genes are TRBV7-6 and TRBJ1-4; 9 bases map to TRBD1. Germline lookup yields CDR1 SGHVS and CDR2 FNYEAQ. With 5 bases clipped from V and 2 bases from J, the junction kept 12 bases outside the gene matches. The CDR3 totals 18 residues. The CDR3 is CASSLTGTGPLTNEKLFF. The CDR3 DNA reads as TGTGCCAGCAGCCTTACCGGGACAGGGCCCTTGACTAATGAAAAACTGTTTTTT.

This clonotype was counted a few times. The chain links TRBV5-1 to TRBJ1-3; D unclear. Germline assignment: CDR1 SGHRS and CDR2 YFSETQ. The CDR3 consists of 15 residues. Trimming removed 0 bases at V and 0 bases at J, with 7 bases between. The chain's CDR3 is CASSLERDSGNTIYF. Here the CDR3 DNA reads TGCGCCAGCAGCTTGGAGAGGGACTCTGGAAACACCATATATTTT.

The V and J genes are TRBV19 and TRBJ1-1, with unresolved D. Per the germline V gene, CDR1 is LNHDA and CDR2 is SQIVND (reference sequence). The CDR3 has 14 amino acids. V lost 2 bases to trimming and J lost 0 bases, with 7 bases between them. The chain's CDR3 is CASSIRLLNTEAFF. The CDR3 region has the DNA TGTGCCAGTAGTATAAGACTCCTGAACACTGAAGCTTTCTTT.

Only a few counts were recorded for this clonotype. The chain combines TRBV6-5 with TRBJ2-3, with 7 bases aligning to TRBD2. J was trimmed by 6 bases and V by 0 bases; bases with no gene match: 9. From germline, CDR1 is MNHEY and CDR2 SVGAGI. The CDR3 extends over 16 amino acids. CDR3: CASSYSFSGLGDTQYF. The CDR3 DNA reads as TGTGCCAGCAGTTACTCGTTTAGCGGGCTGGGGGATACGCAGTATTTT.

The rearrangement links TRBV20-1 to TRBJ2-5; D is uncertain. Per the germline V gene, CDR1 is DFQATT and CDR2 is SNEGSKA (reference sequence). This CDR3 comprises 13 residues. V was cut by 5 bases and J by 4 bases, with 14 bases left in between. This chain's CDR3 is CSAGYRTPETQYF. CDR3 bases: TGCAGTGCTGGGTACCGGACCCCAGAGACCCAGTACTTC.

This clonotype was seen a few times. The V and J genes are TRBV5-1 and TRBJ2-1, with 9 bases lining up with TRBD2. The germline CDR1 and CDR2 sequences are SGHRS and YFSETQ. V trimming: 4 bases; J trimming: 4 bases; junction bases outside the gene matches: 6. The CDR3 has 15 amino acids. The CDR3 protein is CASSLSAGGYNEQFF. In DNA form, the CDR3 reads TGCGCCAGCAGCCTCTCCGCGGGGGGGTACAATGAGCAGTTCTTC.

CDR3 loop: CASSQAQSGGYEQFF. Here the CDR3 DNA reads TGCGCCAGCAGCCAAGCGCAGTCAGGAGGTTATGAGCAGTTCTTC. The chain recombines TRBV4-1 with TRBJ2-1; perhaps TRBD2 as D (5 bases). The ends were cut back, 1 base at V and 8 bases at J, with 15 bases in the middle. The CDR3 runs to 15 residues. Germline V gene sequence: CDR1 MGHRA, CDR2 YSYEKL.

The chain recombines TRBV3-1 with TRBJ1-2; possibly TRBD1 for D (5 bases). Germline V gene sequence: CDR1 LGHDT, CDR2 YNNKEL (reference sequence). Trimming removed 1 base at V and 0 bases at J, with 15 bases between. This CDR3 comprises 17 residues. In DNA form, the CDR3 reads TGTGCCAGCAGCCAAGGGGGGGAGGCCGTTGCTAACTATGGCTACACCTTC. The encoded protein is CASSQGGEAVANYGYTF.

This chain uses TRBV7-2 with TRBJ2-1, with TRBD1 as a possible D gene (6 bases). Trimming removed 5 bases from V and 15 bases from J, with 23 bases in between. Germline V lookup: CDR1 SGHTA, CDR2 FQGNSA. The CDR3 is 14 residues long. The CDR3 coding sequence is TGTGCCAGCAGCGTAGACAGGTCCCCCGTAGATCCGTTCTTC. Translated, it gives CASSVDRSPVDPFF.

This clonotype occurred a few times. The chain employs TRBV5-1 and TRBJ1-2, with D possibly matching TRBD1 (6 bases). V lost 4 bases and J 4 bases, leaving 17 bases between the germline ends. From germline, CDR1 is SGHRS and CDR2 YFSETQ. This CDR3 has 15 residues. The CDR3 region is CASSEGNRAGYGYTF. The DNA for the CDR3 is TGCGCCAGCAGCGAGGGGAACAGGGCTGGCTATGGCTACACCTTC.

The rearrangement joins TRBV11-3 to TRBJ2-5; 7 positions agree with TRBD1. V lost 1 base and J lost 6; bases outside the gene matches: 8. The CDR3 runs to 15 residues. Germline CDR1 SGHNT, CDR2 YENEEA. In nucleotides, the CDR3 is TGTGCCAGCAGCTTAGGTCAGGGGGAGATGAAGACCCAGTACTTC. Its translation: CASSLGQGEMKTQYF.

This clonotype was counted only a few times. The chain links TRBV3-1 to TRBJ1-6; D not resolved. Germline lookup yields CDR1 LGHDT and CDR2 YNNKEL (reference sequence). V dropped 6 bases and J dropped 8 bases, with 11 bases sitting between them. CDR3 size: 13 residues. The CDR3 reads CASSCFKDSPLHF. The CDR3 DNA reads TGTGCCAGCAGTTGTTTTAAGGATTCACCCCTCCACTTT.

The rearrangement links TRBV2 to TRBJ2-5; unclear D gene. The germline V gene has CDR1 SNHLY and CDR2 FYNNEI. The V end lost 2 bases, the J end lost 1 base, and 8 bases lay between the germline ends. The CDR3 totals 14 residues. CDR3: CASSELTVQETQYF. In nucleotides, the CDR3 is TGTGCCAGCAGTGAACTTACAGTCCAAGAGACCCAGTACTTC.

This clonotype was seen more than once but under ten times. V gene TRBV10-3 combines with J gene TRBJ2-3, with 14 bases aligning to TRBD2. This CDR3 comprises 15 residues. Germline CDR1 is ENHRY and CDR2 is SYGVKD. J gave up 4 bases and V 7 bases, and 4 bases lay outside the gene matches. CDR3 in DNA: TGTGCCATCAATCCGACTAGCGGGGGGGCAGATACGCAGTATTTT. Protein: CAINPTSGGADTQYF.

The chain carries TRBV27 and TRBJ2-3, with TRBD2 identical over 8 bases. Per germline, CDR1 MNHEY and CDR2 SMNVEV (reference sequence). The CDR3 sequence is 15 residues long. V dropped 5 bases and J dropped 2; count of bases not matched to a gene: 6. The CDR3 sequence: CASSPLAEITDTQYF. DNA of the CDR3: TGTGCCAGCAGTCCACTAGCGGAGATCACAGATACGCAGTATTTT.

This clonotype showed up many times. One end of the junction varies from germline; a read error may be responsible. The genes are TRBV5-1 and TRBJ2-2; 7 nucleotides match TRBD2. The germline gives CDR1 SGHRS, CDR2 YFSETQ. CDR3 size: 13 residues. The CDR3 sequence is CASSLGGPGELFF. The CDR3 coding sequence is TGTGCCAGCAGCTTGGGAGGGCCCGGGGAGCTGTTTTTT.

The CDR3 DNA is TGTGCCAGTACCGGACAGGGAGGGAATTCACCCCTCCACTTT. Its protein product is CASTGQGGNSPLHF. This chain connects TRBV19 to TRBJ1-6, with 8 bases identical to TRBD1. Germline assignment: CDR1 LNHDA and CDR2 SQIVND (reference sequence). Trimming removed 7 bases from V and 7 bases from J; junction bases left unmatched: 6. The CDR3 spans 14 residues.

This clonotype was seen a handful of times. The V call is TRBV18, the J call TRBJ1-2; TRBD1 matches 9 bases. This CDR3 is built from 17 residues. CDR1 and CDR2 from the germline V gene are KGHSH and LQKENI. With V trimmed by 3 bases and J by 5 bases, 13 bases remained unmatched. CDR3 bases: TGTGCCAGCTCACCGAGCCTCACGGGACAGGGAGGTTATGGCTACACCTTC. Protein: CASSPSLTGQGGYGYTF.